The 15 T cell receptor beta chains below all came from one sample that was sequenced in a study of blood T cells in healthy people across ages. Primed by a sample-barcoded 5' primer and a J-beta primer mix, a second PCR proceeded for roughly 6 to 12 cycles. From the 5' RACE reads, TCRdb called clonotypes with MiXCR, one entry per CDR3 protein. The sample includes some 700,000 distinct CDR3 sequences, roughly 20% of them seen just once. The source material was blood. These TCRs come from a man aged 70-80 years in good health.

The chain links TRBV6-2 or TRBV6-3 to TRBJ2-1, with D possibly TRBD1 on 6 matching bases. Trimming cost V 7 bases and J 7 bases, with 20 bases left between them. This CDR3 region has 15 residues. Germline CDR1 is MNHEY and CDR2 is SVGEGT. CDR3: CASTSGGKRGNEQFF. CDR3 coding DNA: TGTGCCAGCACCAGCGGAGGCAAGAGGGGGAATGAGCAGTTCTTC.

CDR3 protein: CASSLNKLARNIYEQYV. The DNA of the CDR3 is TGTGCCAGCAGTTTAAACAAACTAGCGAGGAATATATACGAGCAGTACGTC. The J gene is TRBJ2-7, the V gene TRBV12-3 or TRBV12-4, with 7 bases fitting TRBD2. This CDR3 is built from 17 residues. V lost 2 bases and J lost 4; bases outside the gene matches: 14.

This clonotype has a handful of counts. The gene calls are TRBV12-3 or TRBV12-4 and TRBJ2-7; 8 bases match TRBD1. The CDR3 covers 13 residues. The V segment lost 6 bases and the J segment 6 bases; nucleotides outside the gene matches: 7. The CDR3 protein is CASSLLTGGEQYV. The CDR3, as DNA: TGTGCCAGCAGCCTCCTCACAGGGGGCGAGCAGTACGTC.

In this sample, this clonotype turned up many times. The gene calls are TRBV28 and TRBJ2-7; no definite D call. V was cut by 5 bases and J by 0 bases, with 11 bases left in between. The CDR3 consists of 14 residues. Germline-derived CDR1 and CDR2 are MDHEN and SYDVKM. The CDR3 loop is CASSLRTGSYEQYF. The CDR3 DNA reads as TGTGCCAGCAGTCTTCGGACGGGCTCCTACGAGCAGTACTTC.

The J gene is TRBJ2-3, the V gene TRBV18, with a tentative D call TRBD2 (5 bases). Germline-derived CDR1 and CDR2 are KGHSH and LQKENI. This CDR3 has 14 residues. V was clipped by 4 bases and J by 0 bases, with 8 bases between them. In DNA form, the CDR3 reads TGTGCCAGCTCACGGACTCCTAGCACAGATACGCAGTATTTT. Encoded protein: CASSRTPSTDTQYF.

Only a few counts were recorded for this clonotype. The rearrangement joins TRBV30 to TRBJ1-2, with D possibly being TRBD1 (6 bases). CDR1 and CDR2 (germline): GTSNPN, SVGIG (reference sequence). There are 13 residues in the CDR3. The germline V and J ends were trimmed by 5 bases and 0 bases, with 10 bases remaining between them. The CDR3 loop is CAWGQIANYGYTF. The CDR3 coding sequence is TGTGCCTGGGGACAGATAGCTAACTATGGCTACACCTTC.

In its sample, this clonotype was seen a few times. CDR3: CASSLDSPSYEQYF. The CDR3, as DNA: TGTGCCAGCAGTTTGGACTCCCCTTCCTACGAGCAGTACTTC. The chain recombines TRBV27 with TRBJ2-7, with a tentative D call TRBD2 (5 bases). Germline V gene sequence: CDR1 MNHEY, CDR2 SMNVEV (reference sequence). Trimming left V 3 bases short and J 1 base short, with 10 bases between. This CDR3 has 14 residues.

This clonotype was seen more than once but under ten times. This chain joins TRBV28 and TRBJ2-1; TRBD1 matches at 7 bases. The J call is uncertain, as TRBJ2-7 better fits the DNA end. Per germline, CDR1 MDHEN and CDR2 SYDVKM. This CDR3 has 14 residues. CDR3 DNA: TGTGCCAGCAGTCCTCCGGGACAGAACTACGAGCAGTACTTC. This encodes CASSPPGQNYEQYF.

The chain recombines TRBV7-6 with TRBJ2-5; D call uncertain. Matching the DNA end better, TRBJ2-7 makes the J call doubtful. The CDR3 extends over 14 amino acids. Germline V gene data show CDR1 as SGHVS and CDR2 as FNYEAQ. The chain's CDR3 is CASSLDLGSHEQYF. CDR3 coding DNA: TGTGCCAGCAGCTTAGATCTGGGTTCCCACGAGCAGTACTTC.

There are a few counts of this clonotype. The chain has TRBV14 and TRBJ1-1; no clear D gene. CDR1 is SGHDN and CDR2 is FVKESK in the germline V gene. V lost 1 base and J lost 5, with 14 bases in between. CDR3 size: 15 residues. The CDR3 spells CASSQAVGVGTEAFF. The CDR3 nucleotides are TGTGCCAGCAGCCAAGCGGTCGGGGTCGGGACTGAAGCTTTCTTT.

This clonotype was picked up a small number of times. CDR3 nucleotide sequence: TGCAGCGTTGGCCCCAGGGGGGCTGCAACTAATGAAAAACTGTTTTTT. Translated, it gives CSVGPRGAATNEKLFF. The gene calls are TRBV29-1 and TRBJ1-4, with TRBD1 matching over 7 bases. V was pared by 4 bases and J by 0 bases, with 8 bases of the junction left unmatched. The germline CDR1 and CDR2 sequences are SQVTM and ANQGSEA. This CDR3 has 16 amino acids.

The V call is TRBV12-3 or TRBV12-4, the J call TRBJ2-5, with 12 nucleotides matching TRBD2. CDR3 size: 17 residues. The ends lost 5 bases at V and 4 bases at J; junction bases unmatched: 11. CDR3 amino acids: CASSGPPSGGGRETQYF. The CDR3 region has the DNA TGTGCCAGCAGTGGACCCCCTAGCGGGGGGGGCCGAGAGACCCAGTACTTC.

J is TRBJ2-2 and V is TRBV5-1, with 7 bases fitting TRBD1. The CDR3 has 14 amino acids. Germline CDR1 SGHRS, CDR2 YFSETQ. V shed 3 bases, J shed 8 bases, and the junction held 7 bases outside the gene matches. CDR3 loop: CASSSTQGLGELFF. The CDR3 nucleotides are TGCGCCAGCAGCTCCACACAGGGGCTAGGGGAGCTGTTTTTT.

This clonotype was seen a few times. The rearrangement links TRBV4-3 to TRBJ1-1; D not certain. This CDR3 contains 14 residues. V lost 0 bases and J lost 6, with 11 bases in between. CDR1 and CDR2 from the germline V gene are LGHNA and YSLEER. In DNA form, the CDR3 reads TGCGCCAGCAGCCAAGATCGGTTCAGCCCTGAAGCTTTCTTT. This encodes CASSQDRFSPEAFF.

This clonotype was seen a few times. The chain couples TRBV6-1 to TRBJ2-3; D is perhaps TRBD2 (5 bases). Looked up from germline, CDR1 is MNHNS and CDR2 is SASEGT. The CDR3 loop spans 13 amino acids. Trimming left V 11 bases short and J 2 bases short, with 14 bases between. CDR3 nucleotide sequence: TGTGCCTCAGCGGTGGAGTACACAGATACGCAGTATTTT. This gives the protein CASAVEYTDTQYF.